This T cell receptor beta chain was captured in a study of blood T cell repertoires in COVID-19. On the study more broadly: The analysed material was cDNA or gDNA that came from T cells, B-cell-depleted T cells, or PBMCs.

Measured with immunoSEQ multiplex PCR; TCRdb has only the in-frame clones, and not every one. The sample has 360,000 or so clones, nearly 90% seen once; the top ten hold 6.5%. The CDR3 covers 12 residues. CDR1 and CDR2 from the germline V gene are SGHRS and YFSETQ. Trimming took 3 bases from V and 4 from J, leaving 7 bases between them. This receptor was identified in a man aged 18 to 30 with active or convalescent COVID-19. The gene calls are TRBV5-1 and TRBJ2-5; possible D gene TRBD2, 5 bases. Input material: peripheral blood. In nucleotides, the CDR3 is TGCGCCAGCAGCTGGGAGCGAGAGACCCAGTACTTC. Its translation is CASSWERETQYF.